The source of this TCR beta chain is a study of regulatory T cells in long-lasting Graves disease. With V trimmed by 0 bases and J by 6 bases, 3 bases remained unmatched. The length of the CDR3 is 16 residues. Germline lookup yields CDR1 SGHDT and CDR2 YYEEEE. HTBI primers from iRepertoire and Arm-PCR of CDR3 regions yielded the TCR beta libraries. One entry per CDR3 protein, called by TCRdb with MiXCR from the multiplex PCR reads. The sample includes about 380,000 distinct CDR3 sequences, roughly 16% seen only once; the top ten take 22%. This clonotype was found a few times. Time point in this sample: newly diagnosed GD, antithyroid drugs for less than 3 months. There was RNA extracted from PBMCs, and the TCR library was made from it.

The receptor's source is a female donor with Graves disease. The source was peripheral blood mononuclear cells (PBMCs), collected at new diagnosis, from a patient treated with antithyroid drugs. V and J are TRBV5-6 and TRBJ2-1; 13 bases are a match to TRBD2. CDR3 nucleotides: TGTGCCAGCAGCTTGGGACTAGCGGGAGGCCGCAATGAGCAGTTCTTC. Protein: CASSLGLAGGRNEQFF.